This T cell receptor beta chain was obtained from a study of beta chain features in type 1 diabetes. Whole-study findings and limits: There were fewer insertions and more deletions at the VDJ junctions of type 1 diabetes patients.

Every bit of the isolated RNA underwent reverse transcription, so sequencing read expressed TCRB transcripts. The assay was immunoSEQ multiplex PCR, and TCRdb's table has in-frame clones only and misses some. The sample holds more than 150,000 clones, approximately 13% seen once. This clone was seen more than once but under ten times. Its antigen is undetermined. Between the trimmed V and J ends, which lost 0 bases and 7 bases, there was a span of 18 bases. The CDR3 sequence is 15 residues long. Germline values: CDR1 GTSNPN, CDR2 SVGIG (reference sequence). Cells sorted by CD45RO/CCR7/CD25/CD127/CD95/CD27 comprised CD4+ naive, central memory, regulatory and stem cell-like memory cells.

The chain joins TRBV30 to TRBJ1-2, with D possibly matching TRBD1 (5 bases). This clonotype was obtained from a woman younger than 30 in good health. Sequenced: central memory CD4+ T cells from blood. For the CDR3, the DNA is TGTGCCTGGAGTGTAGCAGCAGGGTGGTGGAGTGGCTACACCTTC. It encodes CAWSVAAGWWSGYTF.